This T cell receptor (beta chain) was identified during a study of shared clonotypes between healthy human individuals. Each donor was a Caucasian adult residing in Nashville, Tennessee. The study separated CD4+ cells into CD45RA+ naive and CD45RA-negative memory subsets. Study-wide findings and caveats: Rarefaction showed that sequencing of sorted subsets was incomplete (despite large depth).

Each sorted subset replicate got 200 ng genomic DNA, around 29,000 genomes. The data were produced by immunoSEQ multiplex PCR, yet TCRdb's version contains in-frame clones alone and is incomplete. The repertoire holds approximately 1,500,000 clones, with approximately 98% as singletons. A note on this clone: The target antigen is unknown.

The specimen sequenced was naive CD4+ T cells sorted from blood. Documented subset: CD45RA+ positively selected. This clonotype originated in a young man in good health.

CDR3 residues: CASSRVGEYEQYF. In DNA form, the CDR3 reads TGTGCCAGTAGCAGGGTAGGAGAATACGAGCAGTACTTC. The V and J genes are TRBV19 and TRBJ2-7, with D possibly being TRBD1 (5 bases). V lost 6 bases, J lost 4 bases, and 13 bases lay in between. The germline CDR1 and CDR2 sequences are LNHDA and SQIVND (reference sequence). The CDR3 sequence is 13 residues long.